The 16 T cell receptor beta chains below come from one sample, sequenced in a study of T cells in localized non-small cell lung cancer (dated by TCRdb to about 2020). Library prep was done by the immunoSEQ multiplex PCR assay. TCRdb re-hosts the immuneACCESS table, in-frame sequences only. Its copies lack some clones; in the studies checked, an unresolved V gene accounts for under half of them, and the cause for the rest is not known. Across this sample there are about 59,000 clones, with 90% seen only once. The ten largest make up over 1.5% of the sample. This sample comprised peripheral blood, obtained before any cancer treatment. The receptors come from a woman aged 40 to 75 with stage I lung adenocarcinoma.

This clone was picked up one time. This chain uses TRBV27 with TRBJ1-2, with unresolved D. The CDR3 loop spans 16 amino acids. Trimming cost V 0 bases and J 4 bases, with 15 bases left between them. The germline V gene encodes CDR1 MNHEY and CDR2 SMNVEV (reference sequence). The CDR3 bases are TGTGCCAGCAGTTTATCGTCTAATCAGGACCTCTATGGCTACACCTTC. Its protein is CASSLSSNQDLYGYTF.

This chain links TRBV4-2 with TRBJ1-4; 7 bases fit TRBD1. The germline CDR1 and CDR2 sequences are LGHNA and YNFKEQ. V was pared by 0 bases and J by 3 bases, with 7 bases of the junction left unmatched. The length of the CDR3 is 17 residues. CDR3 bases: TGTGCCAGCAGCCAAGATGGGCAGGGGGTACCTAATGAAAAACTGTTTTTT. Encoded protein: CASSQDGQGVPNEKLFF.

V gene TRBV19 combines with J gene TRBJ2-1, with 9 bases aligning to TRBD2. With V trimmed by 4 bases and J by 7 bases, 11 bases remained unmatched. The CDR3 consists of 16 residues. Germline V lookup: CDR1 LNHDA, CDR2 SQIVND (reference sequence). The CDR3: CASSSRLGGRGNEQFF. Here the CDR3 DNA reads TGTGCCAGTAGTAGTCGACTCGGCGGGAGGGGGAATGAGCAGTTCTTC.

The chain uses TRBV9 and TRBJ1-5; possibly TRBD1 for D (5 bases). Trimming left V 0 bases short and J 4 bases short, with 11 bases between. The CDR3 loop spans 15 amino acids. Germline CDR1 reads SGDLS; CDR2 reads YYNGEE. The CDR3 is CASSVGGEGNQPQHF. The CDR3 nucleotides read TGTGCCAGCAGCGTAGGGGGAGAGGGGAATCAGCCCCAGCATTTT.

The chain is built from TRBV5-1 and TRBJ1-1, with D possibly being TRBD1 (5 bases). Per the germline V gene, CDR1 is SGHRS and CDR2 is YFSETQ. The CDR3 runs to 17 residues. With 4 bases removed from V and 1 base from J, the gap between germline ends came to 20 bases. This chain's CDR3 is CASSPTSGGVRNTEAFF. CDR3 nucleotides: TGCGCCAGCAGCCCCACCAGTGGGGGGGTGCGGAACACTGAAGCTTTCTTT.

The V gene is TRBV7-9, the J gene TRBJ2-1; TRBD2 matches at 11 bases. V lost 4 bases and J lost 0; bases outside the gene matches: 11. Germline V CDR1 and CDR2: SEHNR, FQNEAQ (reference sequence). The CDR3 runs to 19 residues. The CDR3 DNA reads TGTGCCAGCAGCTCTACCGGGACTAGCGGAGTATACTCCTACAATGAGCAGTTCTTC. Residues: CASSSTGTSGVYSYNEQFF.

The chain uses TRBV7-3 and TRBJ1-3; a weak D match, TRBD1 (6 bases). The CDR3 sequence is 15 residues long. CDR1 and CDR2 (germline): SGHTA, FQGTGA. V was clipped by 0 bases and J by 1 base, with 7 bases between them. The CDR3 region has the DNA TGTGCCAGCAGCTTAACGGGGGCTTCTGGAAACACCATATATTTT. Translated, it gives CASSLTGASGNTIYF. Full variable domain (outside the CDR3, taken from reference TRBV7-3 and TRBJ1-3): GAGVSQTPSNKVTEKGKYVELRCDPISGHTALYWYRQSLGQGPEFLIYFQGTGAADDSGLPNDRFFAVRPEGSVSTLKIQRTERGDSAVYLCASSLTGASGNTIYFGEGSWLTVV.

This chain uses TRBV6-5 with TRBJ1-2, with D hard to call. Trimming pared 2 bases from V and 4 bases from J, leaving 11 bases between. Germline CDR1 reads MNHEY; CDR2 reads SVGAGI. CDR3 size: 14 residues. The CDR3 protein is CASSYAELTYGYTF. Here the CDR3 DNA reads TGTGCCAGCAGTTACGCTGAACTGACCTATGGCTACACCTTC.

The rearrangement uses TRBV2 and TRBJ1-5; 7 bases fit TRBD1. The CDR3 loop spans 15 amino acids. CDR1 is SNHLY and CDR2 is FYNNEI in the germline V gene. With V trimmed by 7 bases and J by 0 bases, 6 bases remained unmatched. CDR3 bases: TGTGCCAGCAATCGGGACAGCTATAGCAATCAGCCCCAGCATTTT. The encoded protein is CASNRDSYSNQPQHF.

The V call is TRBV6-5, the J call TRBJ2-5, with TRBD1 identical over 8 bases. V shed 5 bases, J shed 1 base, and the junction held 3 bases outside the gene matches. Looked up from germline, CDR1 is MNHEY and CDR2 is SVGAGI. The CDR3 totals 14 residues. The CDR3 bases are TGTGCCAGCAGTAGAGGGACAGGCCAAGAGACCCAGTACTTC. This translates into CASSRGTGQETQYF.

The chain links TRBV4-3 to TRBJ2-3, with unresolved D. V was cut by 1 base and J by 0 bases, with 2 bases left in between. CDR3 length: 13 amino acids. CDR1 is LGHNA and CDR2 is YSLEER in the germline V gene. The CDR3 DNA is TGCGCCAGCAGCCAAGCTAGCACAGATACGCAGTATTTT. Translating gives CASSQASTDTQYF.

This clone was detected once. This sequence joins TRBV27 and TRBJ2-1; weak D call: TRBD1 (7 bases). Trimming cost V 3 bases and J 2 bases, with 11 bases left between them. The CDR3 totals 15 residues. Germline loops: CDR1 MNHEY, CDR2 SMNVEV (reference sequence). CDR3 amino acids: CASSLQGEAYNEQFF. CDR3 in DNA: TGTGCCAGCAGTTTGCAGGGGGAGGCCTACAATGAGCAGTTCTTC.

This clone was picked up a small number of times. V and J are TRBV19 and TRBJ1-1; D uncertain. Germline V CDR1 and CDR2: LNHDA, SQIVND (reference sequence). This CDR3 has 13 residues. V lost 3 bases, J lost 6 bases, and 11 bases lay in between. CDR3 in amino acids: CASSILEVAEAFF. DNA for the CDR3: TGTGCCAGTAGTATCTTGGAGGTTGCTGAAGCTTTCTTT.

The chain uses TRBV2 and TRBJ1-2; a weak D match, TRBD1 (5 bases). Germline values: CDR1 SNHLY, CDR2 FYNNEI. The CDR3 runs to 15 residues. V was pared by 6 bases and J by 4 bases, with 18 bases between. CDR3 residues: CASSPNDRTSYGYTF. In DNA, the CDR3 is TGTGCCAGCAGCCCAAACGACAGAACTAGCTATGGCTACACCTTC.

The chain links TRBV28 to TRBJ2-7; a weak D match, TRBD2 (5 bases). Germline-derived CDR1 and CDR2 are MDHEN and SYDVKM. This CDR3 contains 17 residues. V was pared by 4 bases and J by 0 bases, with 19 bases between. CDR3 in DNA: TGTGCCAGCAGTTCCCCCAGGAGCCCGGGGAGCTCCTACGAGCAGTACTTC. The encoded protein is CASSSPRSPGSSYEQYF.

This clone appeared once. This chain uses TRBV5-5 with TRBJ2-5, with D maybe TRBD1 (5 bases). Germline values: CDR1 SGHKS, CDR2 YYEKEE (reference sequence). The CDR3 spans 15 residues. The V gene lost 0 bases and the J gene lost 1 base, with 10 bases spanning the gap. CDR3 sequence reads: CASSLDAGPQETQYF. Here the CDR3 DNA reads TGTGCCAGCAGCTTGGACGCAGGGCCCCAAGAGACCCAGTACTTC.